The 28 T cell receptor beta chains below were found in one sample sequenced in a study of T cells in localized non-small cell lung cancer. Clones were read by immunoSEQ multiplex PCR, and TCRdb kept only the in-frame ones, dropping some. This table holds approximately 45,000 clones, 81% found once. The sample consisted of peripheral blood mononuclear cells, taken before any cancer treatment. These receptors were taken from a man aged 40 to 75 with stage III lung adenocarcinoma.

This clone was observed a few times. This chain links TRBV29-1 with TRBJ2-3; D remains unclear. This CDR3 comprises 13 residues. Germline assignment: CDR1 SQVTM and CDR2 ANQGSEA. V was cut by 4 bases and J by 9 bases, with 17 bases left in between. CDR3 nucleotides: TGCAGCGTTGTGCCCGAGTCCCGATGGACGCAGTATTTT. Translated: CSVVPESRWTQYF.

This chain links TRBV20-1 with TRBJ1-2; D is undetermined. Germline V lookup: CDR1 DFQATT, CDR2 SNEGSKA (reference sequence). This CDR3 has 10 amino acids. The V gene lost 1 base and the J gene lost 7 bases, with 4 bases spanning the gap. The CDR3 protein is CSARVVGYTF. The CDR3 DNA reads as TGCAGTGCTAGAGTAGTTGGCTACACCTTC.

The chain recombines TRBV7-8 with TRBJ1-2, with D uncertain. V lost 4 bases to trimming and J lost 4 bases, with 13 bases between them. The CDR3 is 14 amino acids. CDR1 and CDR2 (germline): SGHVS, FQNEAQ. The CDR3: CASSSLVAPYGYTF. The CDR3 DNA is TGTGCCAGCAGCTCCCTAGTAGCCCCCTATGGCTACACCTTC.

The V call is TRBV6-6, the J call TRBJ2-3, with D hard to call. Germline V gives CDR1 MNHNY, CDR2 SVGAGI (reference sequence). Trimming cost V 0 bases and J 2 bases, with 6 bases left between them. This CDR3 is 14 amino acids long. The CDR3, as DNA: TGTGCCAGCAGTTACTCACGATCCACAGATACGCAGTATTTT. Encoded protein: CASSYSRSTDTQYF.

The CDR3 sequence is CASSLTRRQGYEQYF. The DNA of the CDR3 is TGTGCCAGCAGCTTAACCCGGCGACAGGGGTACGAGCAGTACTTC. The chain is built from TRBV11-1 and TRBJ2-7; TRBD1 aligns across 8 bases. This CDR3 has 15 residues. The trim removed 2 bases at V and 4 bases at J, leaving 7 bases unmatched. Germline assignment: CDR1 SGHAT and CDR2 FQDESV (reference sequence).

This chain joins TRBV5-1 and TRBJ2-5, with 9 bases identical to TRBD1. This CDR3 spans 14 amino acids. The germline CDR1 and CDR2 sequences are SGHRS and YFSETQ. J lost 2 bases, V lost 7 bases, and 6 bases had no gene match. CDR3 region: CASCDRGIQETQYF. Here the CDR3 DNA reads TGCGCCAGCTGCGACAGGGGGATACAAGAGACCCAGTACTTC.

This clone appeared once. The V gene is TRBV14, the J gene TRBJ2-3; no clear D gene. This CDR3 spans 14 amino acids. CDR1 and CDR2 (germline): SGHDN, FVKESK. Trimming shortened V by 0 bases and J by 5 bases, and 9 bases separated the two germline ends. CDR3 nucleotide sequence: TGTGCCAGCAGCCAAGATCTTCGTGTAGATACGCAGTATTTT. Translating it yields CASSQDLRVDTQYF.

This clone has just one count. The chain has TRBV19 and TRBJ2-3; D is perhaps TRBD1 (5 bases). V dropped 5 bases and J dropped 6 bases, with 15 bases sitting between them. The CDR3 is made up of 14 amino acids. Germline lookup yields CDR1 LNHDA and CDR2 SQIVND (reference sequence). The CDR3 DNA reads TGTGCCAGTAGTGTTGACCCAGGGTGGGATACGCAGTATTTT. Protein product: CASSVDPGWDTQYF.

The chain links TRBV6-1 to TRBJ2-7; D is unresolved. The CDR3 extends over 13 amino acids. V lost 2 bases to trimming and J lost 6 bases, with 11 bases between them. Germline CDR1 is MNHNS and CDR2 is SASEGT. CDR3 loop: CASSEQQSREQYF. CDR3 coding DNA: TGTGCCAGCAGTGAACAACAGTCCCGCGAGCAGTACTTC.

This clone was counted a single time. The rearrangement uses TRBV6-6 and TRBJ1-1; no definite D call. The CDR3 has 14 residues. V was trimmed by 6 bases and J by 4 bases, leaving 15 bases between them. Per germline, CDR1 MNHNY and CDR2 SVGAGI (reference sequence). In DNA form, the CDR3 reads TGTGCCAGCAGGCTAATTGGAGGCCCCACTGAAGCTTTCTTT. It specifies CASRLIGGPTEAFF.

This chain connects TRBV6-5 to TRBJ2-2, with D perhaps being TRBD1 or TRBD2 (5 bases each). Germline CDR1 MNHEY, CDR2 SVGAGI. V lost 8 bases to trimming and J lost 3 bases, with 16 bases between them. The CDR3 totals 15 residues. CDR3 nucleotides: TGTGCCAGCGGTAAACCGGGACGGGACACCGGGGAGCTGTTTTTT. It is translated as CASGKPGRDTGELFF.

The V and J genes are TRBV6-1 and TRBJ2-1; 8 nucleotides agree with TRBD2. Germline lookup yields CDR1 MNHNS and CDR2 SASEGT. The V gene end was trimmed by 4 bases and the J gene end by 6 bases; junction bases not matched to a gene: 8. The CDR3 has 15 amino acids. CDR3 in DNA: TGTGCCAGCAGTGTTGGCGGGGGGTGGGGCAATGAGCAGTTCTTC. This encodes CASSVGGGWGNEQFF.

The J gene is TRBJ2-5, the V gene TRBV19; D possibly corresponds to TRBD2 (6 bases). The J call is uncertain, as TRBJ2-7 better fits the DNA end. Germline CDR1 LNHDA, CDR2 SQIVND (reference sequence). The length of the CDR3 is 13 residues. CDR3 residues: CASSRDSSYEQYF. CDR3 DNA: TGTGCCAGTAGTCGGGACTCCAGCTACGAGCAGTACTTC.

The chain links TRBV6-1 to TRBJ1-1, with 7 bases identical to TRBD1. The V and J ends lost 5 bases and 1 base, in that order; junction bases with no gene match: 7. CDR3 length equals 15 residues. The germline V gene encodes CDR1 MNHNS and CDR2 SASEGT. CDR3 in amino acids: CASSPRQGKNTEAFF. In DNA, the CDR3 is TGTGCCAGCAGTCCTAGACAGGGCAAGAACACTGAAGCTTTCTTT.

Only a few counts were recorded for this clone. This sequence joins TRBV9 and TRBJ2-7, with 7 bases identical to TRBD1. After removal of 2 bases from V and 3 bases from J, the junction contained 2 bases not matched to a gene. Germline V gives CDR1 SGDLS, CDR2 YYNGEE. CDR3 length equals 13 residues. CDR3 sequence: CASSVGDSYEQYF. CDR3 nucleotide sequence: TGTGCCAGCAGCGTCGGGGACAGCTACGAGCAGTACTTC. Full variable domain (outside the CDR3, taken from reference TRBV9 and TRBJ2-7): DSGVTQTPKHLITATGQRVTLRCSPRSGDLSVYWYQQSLDQGLQFLIQYYNGEERAKGNILERFSAQQFPDLHSELNLSSLELGDSALYFCASSVGDSYEQYFGPGTRLTVT.

The genes are TRBV5-1 and TRBJ2-7; TRBD2 aligns across 15 bases. There are 16 residues in the CDR3. Germline trimming cut 5 bases from V and 3 bases from J; bases unmatched to any gene: 6. Germline values: CDR1 SGHRS, CDR2 YFSETQ. The CDR3 DNA reads as TGCGCCAGCAGTCTCGGGACTAGCGGGGGGCTCTACGAGCAGTACTTC. This codes for CASSLGTSGGLYEQYF.

Only a few counts were recorded for this clone. This chain uses TRBV10-3 with TRBJ2-7, with no clear D. Germline loops: CDR1 ENHRY, CDR2 SYGVKD. This CDR3 is built from 12 residues. The V gene lost 7 bases and the J gene lost 3 bases, with 10 bases spanning the gap. In nucleotides, the CDR3 is TGTGCCATCAACTCGGGCCGCTACGAGCAGTACTTC. Protein product: CAINSGRYEQYF.

The V call is TRBV5-6, the J call TRBJ2-5; the D gene is possibly TRBD1 (6 bases). This CDR3 has 17 residues. V dropped 0 bases and J dropped 5 bases, with 20 bases sitting between them. Germline V lookup: CDR1 SGHDT, CDR2 YYEEEE. Here the CDR3 reads CASSLEGRGPSGETQYF. Here the CDR3 DNA reads TGTGCCAGCAGCTTGGAGGGCAGGGGACCCTCAGGGGAGACCCAGTACTTC.

This clone showed up just a few times. The chain links TRBV11-2 to TRBJ2-1; 8 nucleotides agree with TRBD2. CDR3 length: 14 amino acids. The junction had 6 bases not matched to a gene; V was cut back by 6 bases and J by 5 bases. CDR1 and CDR2 (germline): SGHAT, FQNNGV. DNA for the CDR3: TGTGCCAGCAGTATTACGGGGGGGAACAATGAGCAGTTCTTC. Residues: CASSITGGNNEQFF.

The chain combines TRBV5-1 with TRBJ2-4, with 8 bases matching TRBD2. J was trimmed by 9 bases and V by 0 bases; bases with no gene match: 11. Germline CDR1 SGHRS, CDR2 YFSETQ. The CDR3 consists of 16 residues. CDR3 sequence (DNA): TGCGCCAGCAGCTTGGAAGTCCGGGGGGGCCTGGCCATTCAGTACTTC. Its protein is CASSLEVRGGLAIQYF. Using reference TRBV5-1 and TRBJ2-4 for the parts outside the CDR3, the full variable domain is KAGVTQTPRYLIKTRGQQVTLSCSPISGHRSVSWYQQTPGQGLQFLFEYFSETQRNKGNFPGRFSGRQFSNSRSEMNVSTLELGDSALYLCASSLEVRGGLAIQYFGAGTRLSVL.

The V gene is TRBV5-4, the J gene TRBJ2-3; 8 bases line up with TRBD2. This CDR3 is 15 amino acids long. V shed 5 bases, J shed 5 bases, and the junction held 10 bases outside the gene matches. Germline values: CDR1 SGHNT, CDR2 YYREEE (reference sequence). CDR3 nucleotides: TGTGCCAGCAGAAAACTAGCGGACGGGGGAGATACGCAGTATTTT. Residues: CASRKLADGGDTQYF.

The chain combines TRBV5-4 with TRBJ2-3, with 11 nucleotides matching TRBD2. CDR1 and CDR2 from the germline V gene are SGHNT and YYREEE (reference sequence). This CDR3 is 16 amino acids long. The junction had 6 bases not matched to a gene; V was cut back by 4 bases and J by 2 bases. The CDR3 region is CASSTSGGLTTDTQYF. The CDR3 DNA reads as TGTGCCAGCAGCACTAGCGGGGGCCTTACCACAGATACGCAGTATTTT.

The CDR3 bases are TGCAGCGTTGACGGTGGGAGCAGCTACAATGAGCAGTTCTTC. This sequence encodes CSVDGGSSYNEQFF. The gene calls are TRBV29-1 and TRBJ2-1, with TRBD2 as a possible D gene (5 bases). V was cut by 3 bases and J by 3 bases, with 12 bases left in between. The CDR3 is 14 residues long. Germline V gene lookup returns CDR1 SQVTM and CDR2 ANQGSEA.

The chain carries TRBV19 and TRBJ1-1, with a tentative D call TRBD1 (5 bases). Trimming removed 7 bases at V and 2 bases at J, with 17 bases between. The germline gives CDR1 LNHDA, CDR2 SQIVND (reference sequence). The length of the CDR3 is 15 residues. The CDR3 nucleotides are TGTGCCAGTATCTTGCAGGGTTTTGGAAACACTGAAGCTTTCTTT. Amino acid sequence: CASILQGFGNTEAFF.

This clone has more than one count but fewer than ten. The V gene is TRBV19, the J gene TRBJ2-5; D unresolved. Germline CDR1 is LNHDA and CDR2 is SQIVND (reference sequence). Trimming stripped 6 bases from V and 3 bases from J, with 11 bases between. The CDR3 has 13 residues. The CDR3 nucleotides are TGTGCCAGTAGGGCCCCCGCAGAAGAGACCCAGTACTTC. This gives the protein CASRAPAEETQYF. The complete variable domain, with remaining parts taken from reference TRBV19 and TRBJ2-5, reads DGGITQSPKYLFRKEGQNVTLSCEQNLNHDAMYWYRQDPGQGLRLIYYSQIVNDFQKGDIAEGYSVSREKKESFPLTVTSAQKNPTAFYLCASRAPAEETQYFGPGTRLLVL.

The V gene is TRBV5-5, the J gene TRBJ1-2; unclear D gene. With 0 bases removed from V and 4 bases from J, the gap between germline ends came to 7 bases. Germline CDR1 and CDR2: SGHKS and YYEKEE (reference sequence). The CDR3 contains 13 residues. The CDR3 sequence: CASSLGLSYGYTF. The CDR3 bases are TGTGCCAGCAGCTTGGGACTGTCCTATGGCTACACCTTC.

This clone came up a few times. DNA for the CDR3: TGTGCCAGCAGCTTAGCGGGACCCTCCTACGAGCAGTACTTC. This translates into CASSLAGPSYEQYF. This sequence joins TRBV11-2 and TRBJ2-7; D might be TRBD1 or TRBD2, each matching 5 bases. CDR1 SGHAT and CDR2 FQNNGV come from the germline V gene. The CDR3 loop spans 14 amino acids. V was shortened by 1 base and J by 0 bases, with 7 bases between the two germline ends. Full variable domain (outside the CDR3, taken from reference TRBV11-2 and TRBJ2-7): EAGVAQSPRYKIIEKRQSVAFWCNPISGHATLYWYQQILGQGPKLLIQFQNNGVVDDSQLPKDRFSAERLKGVDSTLKIQPAKLEDSAVYLCASSLAGPSYEQYFGPGTRLTVT.

The J gene is TRBJ2-7, the V gene TRBV12-5; D not resolved. Germline-derived CDR1 and CDR2 are LGHNT and FRNRAP. Trimming stripped 1 base from V and 0 bases from J, with 4 bases between. This CDR3 region has 13 residues. The CDR3 is CASGLAGSYEQYF. CDR3 sequence (DNA): TGTGCTAGTGGTTTGGCAGGCTCCTACGAGCAGTACTTC.